This section outlines one TCR beta chain sequence together with its context. Its antigen is not yet known. No qualities accompany the bases; no much larger clone lies one base away. This sample was included in a study of Ad26.COV2.S vaccination and SARS-CoV-2 variants (TCRdb year 2021). Study-level background: Vaccine-arm donors were drawn from COV1001, a multicentre, randomized, double-blind, placebo-controlled phase I-IIa trial of Ad26.COV2.S in healthy adults. Ad26.COV2.S was administered intramuscularly at a dose of 5x10^10 or 1x10^11 viral particles, either as one shot or as two shots given 56 days apart. TCRbeta repertoire sequencing was used to assess the specificity and breadth of SARS-CoV-2-reactive T cell receptors after Ad26.COV2.S vaccination. A total of about 30 samples were included in the TCR-sequenced set, comprising about 20 Ad26.COV2.S vaccine recipients, 5 placebo recipients and 8 SARS-CoV-2 convalescent individuals. Trial participants were randomized into five groups of five, in which low-dose or high-dose Ad26.COV2.S was given once or twice, or placebo was given on both occasions. Throughout the experiments and outcome assessment, investigators stayed blinded to trial group allocation. Summary of the overall study and its limitations: Non-spike TCR breadth was comparable between vaccine and placebo recipients, consistent with the vaccine containing only spike. Spike-specific TCR breadth was higher in Ad26.COV2.S recipients than in placebo recipients (P = 0.0014). The authors noted that total T cell responses may have been underestimated by the TCR breadth and depth analyses. Comparing responses between vaccine doses or regimens was not something the study was powered to do. Substantial breadth of spike-specific CD8+ and CD4+ T cell responses was reported after vaccination.

The treatment or condition label of this sample denotes: approximately 18 received Ad26.COV2.S at low or high dose, single or two shots; five or six received placebo; per-sample allocation not given. For vaccine and placebo recipients, the sequenced repertoires came from samples collected on day 63 after the first injection. Cohort 1b enrolled some 25 adults aged 18-55 years at a single site in Boston, USA, between 29 July and 7 August 2020. As a vaccine, Ad26.COV2.S was a replication-incompetent adenovirus type 26 vector that expressed a prefusion-stabilized SARS-CoV-2 spike protein derived from the original Wuhan strain. TCRbeta CDR3 regions were sequenced with the immunoSEQ Assay. After extraction, genomic DNA underwent amplification by bias-controlled multiplex PCR, followed by high-throughput sequencing. In the source study's methods: Collapsing and filtering of sequences were performed to quantify the absolute abundance of each unique TCRbeta CDR3 region. Usable DNA was measured by amplifying reference genes present in all nucleated cells, and TCRbeta template counts were normalized to that usable DNA to estimate T cell fraction. Repertoire TCRs were annotated as SARS-CoV-2-specific when V gene, CDR3 amino acid sequence and J gene were exactly matched to a known reactive TCR set. The reference SARS-CoV-2 TCR set was derived from MIRA and filtered for enrichment in COVID-19-positive ImmuneCODE repertoires, a step that removed public or cross-reactive TCRs. Based on the MIRA antigens, annotated TCRs were further analysed at the level of specific ORF or position within ORF. Breadth was defined as annotated unique rearrangements over total unique productive rearrangements; depth was the summed frequency of those rearrangements. Two-sided Wilcoxon rank-sum tests were applied when comparing TCR breadth between groups. The source is immuneACCESS, and TCRdb retained only in-frame sequences with V and J called. Part of the clones is not carried over; for the studies checked, unresolved V genes explain less than half of this, and the remainder is unexplained. The D gene and trimming were derived from the DNA, and the V and J assignments and clone size from that table. This sample lists about 350,000 clones; approximately 90% were detected once. The leading ten clones occupy around 4.5% of the sample.

The sequenced sample was peripheral blood, obtained in a trial of Ad26.COV2.S vaccine versus placebo. This TCR was recovered from a person between 18 and 59 years old who received the Ad26.COV2.S COVID-19 vaccine or a placebo.

The CDR3 reads as follows: CASKTGGATSYEQYF. The DNA sequence is given as TGTGCCAGCAAAACAGGGGGCGCGACGTCCTACGAGCAGTACTTC. The V and J genes are TRBV28 and TRBJ2-7, with TRBD1 matching 9 junction bases. From cysteine to phenylalanine, the CDR3 is 15 amino acids long. Only CDR3 DNA is held: 45 bases, read in frame from base 1. Relative to germline, V is missing 7 bases and J is missing 1 base, with 8 bases of the junction outside any gene match. The germline V gene gives CDR1 as MDHEN and CDR2 as SYDVKM.